This T cell receptor beta chain was captured by sequencing in a study of cytomegalovirus exposure and HLA in healthy donors. Study-wide results and caveats: Among the sequence variants, a highly shared cluster was likely an artifact of sequencing.

Unrecorded immune exposure was likely among donors, who were nominally healthy when sampled. This PCR relied on a set of 60 Vbeta primers and 13 Jbeta primers. Per the original methods: A follow-up analysis tallied about 80 million unique TCR beta chains, roughly 11 million shared. Profiling relied on immunoSEQ multiplex PCR, and the TCRdb table lists in-frame clones only, not all of them. The DNA was the basis for D and trimming; V, J and clone size are from that table. This sample has 100,000 to 150,000 clones, with more than 75% found just once. The ends were cut back, 6 bases at V and 8 bases at J, with 22 bases in the middle. The CDR3 is 16 residues long. In germline, CDR1 is LGHNA, CDR2 YNFKEQ. Concerning this clone: Its antigen is unidentified.

Sequenced sample: PBMCs. The TCR comes from a man younger than 35 in good health and CMV-seronegative. The chain links TRBV4-2 to TRBJ1-4; D may be TRBD1 (6 bases). CDR3 DNA sequence: TGTGCCAGCAGTGGCCGGGGGGGCAGTTTAAACGAAAAACTGTTTTTT. It specifies CASSGRGGSLNEKLFF.